This T cell receptor beta chain was captured by sequencing in a study of beta chain features in type 1 diabetes. This clone was seen only a few times. No antigen is known for it. Study-level results: Across patients, naive, central memory and Treg TCRB repertoires exhibited apparently greater similarity than was observed across healthy donors. There was a possibility that cDNA sequencing over-represented cells with high TCR expression. For type 1 diabetes patients, VDJ junctions showed fewer insertions and more deletions.

The whole isolated RNA underwent reverse transcription, so sequencing captured expressed TCRB transcripts. An average of about 3.5 million reads was obtained for naive, central memory and regulatory T cell samples. Assay: immunoSEQ multiplex PCR; the TCRdb copy retains only in-frame clones and omits some. Among approximately 150,000 clones listed, approximately 9.9% were seen once. The clonotype comes from a woman in her late teens or twenties in good health. Sequenced input: central memory CD4+ T cells from blood.

Here the CDR3 reads CAWRLPGGTQYF. As DNA, the CDR3 is TGTGCCTGGAGGTTACCCGGGGGGACGCAGTATTTT. The chain has TRBV30 and TRBJ2-3; TRBD2 agrees at 7 bases. Germline CDR1 GTSNPN, CDR2 SVGIG (reference sequence). This CDR3 is 12 amino acids long. V lost 3 bases and J lost 9; bases outside the gene matches: 6.